The 16 T cell receptor beta chains presented below share a single source sample, sequenced in a study of T cell responses to AZD1222 COVID-19 vaccine. Some clones are missing from TCRdb's copy, which holds only in-frame ones; the method was immunoSEQ multiplex PCR. The data hold more than 60,000 clones, with 87% observed a single time. The sequencing used peripheral blood, collected 28 days after the second AZD1222 dose. The receptors were sampled from an adult who received the AZD1222 COVID-19 vaccine.

This chain links TRBV6-2 or TRBV6-3 with TRBJ1-2, with D unresolved. Germline V CDR1 and CDR2: MNHEY, SVGEGT. V lost 9 bases, J lost 0 bases, and 11 bases lay in between. This CDR3 spans 13 amino acids. Written as DNA, the CDR3 is TGTGCCAGTAGTGGGATCTCTAACTATGGCTACACCTTC. It codes for CASSGISNYGYTF.

This chain connects TRBV10-3 to TRBJ1-2, with TRBD1 matching over 7 bases. V gave up 5 bases and J gave up 2 bases; unmatched junction bases: 5. Germline CDR1 and CDR2: ENHRY and SYGVKD. The CDR3 runs to 14 residues. The DNA for the CDR3 is TGTGCCATCAGTCCGGGACAGAGAAACTATGGCTACACCTTC. This codes for CAISPGQRNYGYTF.

The CDR3 sequence is CASSPRGATNEKLFF. The CDR3 nucleotides are TGTGCCAGCTCACCGCGGGGAGCAACTAATGAAAAACTGTTTTTT. The V call is TRBV18, the J call TRBJ1-4; D not resolved. This CDR3 comprises 15 residues. The V end was cut by 3 bases, the J end by 0 bases, with 8 bases between. CDR1 is KGHSH, CDR2 LQKENI, per germline. The whole variable domain, filled in from reference TRBV18 and TRBJ1-4, reads NAGVMQNPRHLVRRRGQEARLRCSPMKGHSHVYWYRQLPEEGLKFMVYLQKENIIDESGMPKERFSAEFPKEGPSILRIQQVVRGDSAAYFCASSPRGATNEKLFFGSGTQLSVL.

CDR3 region: CASSIARQGRNSPLHF. In DNA, the CDR3 is TGTGCCAGCAGCATAGCCCGACAGGGCCGCAATTCACCCCTCCACTTT. V and J are TRBV5-4 and TRBJ1-6, with 7 bases identical to TRBD1. V lost 4 bases to trimming and J lost 7 bases; unmatched junction nucleotides: 11. This CDR3 has 16 residues. Germline V gene sequence: CDR1 SGHNT, CDR2 YYREEE (reference sequence).

The V gene is TRBV5-5, the J gene TRBJ2-2; D may correspond to TRBD1 or TRBD2 (5 bases each). Germline V gene sequence: CDR1 SGHKS, CDR2 YYEKEE (reference sequence). V gave up 1 base and J gave up 4 bases, with 17 bases separating them. The CDR3 contains 17 residues. This chain's CDR3 is CASSLSGTTSATGELFF. The CDR3 DNA sequence: TGTGCCAGCAGCTTGTCCGGGACCACATCGGCCACCGGGGAGCTGTTTTTT.

The chain combines TRBV3-1 (or the pseudogene TRBV3-2) with TRBJ2-2; D call uncertain. Germline lookup yields CDR1 LGHDT and CDR2 YNNKEL (reference sequence). The V end was cut by 0 bases, the J end by 2 bases, with 7 bases between. The CDR3 is made up of 15 amino acids. CDR3 bases: TGTGCCAGCAGCCAAGAAACCCTTAACACCGGGGAGCTGTTTTTT. This sequence encodes CASSQETLNTGELFF.

This clone has a handful of counts. The chain joins TRBV7-9 to TRBJ2-5; D might be TRBD1 (5 bases). The V gene's germline CDR1 is SEHNR and CDR2 FQNEAQ (reference sequence). The V end lost 8 bases, the J end lost 4 bases, and 14 bases lay between the germline ends. The CDR3 has 13 residues. The CDR3 nucleotides are TGTGCCAGCGGCAGGGTTGGGGCAGAGACCCAGTACTTC. It is translated as CASGRVGAETQYF.

This clone showed up just once. V is TRBV14 and J is TRBJ2-7, with 12 bases aligning to TRBD2. J gave up 4 bases and V 4 bases, and 2 bases lay outside the gene matches. CDR3 size: 14 residues. The V gene's germline CDR1 is SGHDN and CDR2 FVKESK. The CDR3 is CASSPTSGGYEQYF. The CDR3 nucleotides are TGTGCCAGCAGCCCGACTAGCGGGGGATACGAGCAGTACTTC.

V usage is TRBV6-2 or TRBV6-3 and J usage is TRBJ1-6; 7 bases line up with TRBD1. The CDR3 extends over 15 amino acids. Germline CDR1 and CDR2: MNHEY and SVGEGT. The V and J ends lost 4 bases and 7 bases, in that order; junction bases with no gene match: 7. DNA of the CDR3: TGTGCCAGCAGTTCGAAGACAGGGTGGAATTCACCCCTCCACTTT. Translated: CASSSKTGWNSPLHF.

The chain's CDR3 is CASSHRTGGYTEAFF. CDR3 nucleotides: TGTGCCAGCAGCCACCGGACAGGGGGTTATACTGAAGCTTTCTTT. The gene calls are TRBV7-2 and TRBJ1-1; 10 bases agree with TRBD1. The germline CDR1 and CDR2 sequences are SGHTA and FQGNSA. The ends lost 5 bases at V and 5 bases at J; junction bases unmatched: 8. CDR3 size: 15 residues.

This chain links TRBV7-2 with TRBJ1-1; D may be TRBD1 (5 bases). Germline V gene data show CDR1 as SGHTA and CDR2 as FQGNSA. This CDR3 is 14 amino acids long. V gave up 5 bases and J gave up 1 base, with 11 bases separating them. CDR3 in amino acids: CASSHNQGNTEAFF. CDR3 bases: TGTGCCAGCAGCCATAACCAGGGGAACACTGAAGCTTTCTTT.

The DNA for the CDR3 is TGCAGTGCTAGTTTTGAAGGAGCGGGGGACACCGGGGAGCTGTTTTTT. As protein: CSASFEGAGDTGELFF. This chain links TRBV20-1 with TRBJ2-2; 8 bases are a match to TRBD2. With 3 bases clipped from V and 3 bases from J, the junction kept 9 bases outside the gene matches. The CDR3 has 16 amino acids. Germline V gene lookup returns CDR1 DFQATT and CDR2 SNEGSKA (reference sequence).

The rearrangement joins TRBV19 to TRBJ2-1; D possibly corresponds to TRBD2 (5 bases). Germline loops: CDR1 LNHDA, CDR2 SQIVND (reference sequence). The length of the CDR3 is 12 residues. V lost 10 bases and J lost 6, with 13 bases in between. CDR3 amino acids: CATSREFNEQFF. In nucleotides, the CDR3 is TGTGCCACCTCTAGGGAGTTCAATGAGCAGTTCTTC.

The genes are TRBV7-8 and TRBJ1-2; tentative D call: TRBD1 (5 bases). V shed 5 bases and J shed 4 bases, with 17 bases lying between them. This CDR3 spans 15 amino acids. Germline loops: CDR1 SGHVS, CDR2 FQNEAQ. The CDR3: CASSLGETPSYGYTF. CDR3 DNA: TGTGCCAGCAGCCTAGGGGAGACACCTAGCTATGGCTACACCTTC. The whole variable domain, filled in from reference TRBV7-8 and TRBJ1-2, reads GAGVSQSPRYKVAKRGQDVALRCDPISGHVSLFWYQQALGQGPEFLTYFQNEAQLDKSGLPSDRFFAERPEGSVSTLKIQRTQQEDSAVYLCASSLGETPSYGYTFGSGTRLTVV.

The gene calls are TRBV7-6 and TRBJ2-5, with unresolved D. The CDR3 loop spans 13 amino acids. V dropped 3 bases and J dropped 2 bases, with 7 bases sitting between them. Germline lookup yields CDR1 SGHVS and CDR2 FNYEAQ. The DNA for the CDR3 is TGTGCCAGCAGCTTTAGGTTTCAAGAGACCCAGTACTTC. It translates to CASSFRFQETQYF.

V and J are TRBV28 and TRBJ1-1; TRBD1 might be the D (5 bases). In germline, CDR1 is MDHEN, CDR2 SYDVKM. The germline V and J ends were trimmed by 4 bases and 1 base, with 7 bases remaining between them. There are 13 residues in the CDR3. The CDR3 loop is CASSWGRNTEAFF. The CDR3 DNA sequence: TGTGCCAGCAGTTGGGGCAGGAACACTGAAGCTTTCTTT.